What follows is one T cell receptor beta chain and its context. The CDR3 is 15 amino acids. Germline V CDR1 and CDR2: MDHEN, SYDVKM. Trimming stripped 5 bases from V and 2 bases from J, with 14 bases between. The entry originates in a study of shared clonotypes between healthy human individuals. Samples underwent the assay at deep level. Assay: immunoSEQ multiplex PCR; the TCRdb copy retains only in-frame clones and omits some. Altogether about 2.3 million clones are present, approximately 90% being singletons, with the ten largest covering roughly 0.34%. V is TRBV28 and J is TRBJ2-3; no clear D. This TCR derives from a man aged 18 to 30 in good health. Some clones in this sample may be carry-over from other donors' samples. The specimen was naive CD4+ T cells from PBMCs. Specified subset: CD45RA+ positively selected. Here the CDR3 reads CASSPRPVPTDTQYF. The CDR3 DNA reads TGTGCCAGCAGTCCCCGACCAGTACCCACAGATACGCAGTATTTT.